Below are 21 T cell receptor beta chains sequenced from a single sample in a study of blood T cell repertoires in COVID-19. Libraries were prepared by immunoSEQ multiplex PCR; TCRdb keeps only in-frame clonotypes and omits some of them. This sample has more than 150,000 clones, with around four fifths found just once. The sequencing sample was made of peripheral blood. These receptor sequences come from a man aged 25 to 40 with active or convalescent COVID-19.

The J gene is TRBJ1-1, the V gene TRBV27; D gene ambiguous. Germline values: CDR1 MNHEY, CDR2 SMNVEV (reference sequence). This CDR3 region has 13 residues. The germline V and J ends were trimmed by 3 bases and 1 base, with 6 bases remaining between them. CDR3 sequence: CASSLEGNTEAFF. In DNA form, the CDR3 reads TGTGCCAGCAGTTTGGAGGGGAACACTGAAGCTTTCTTT.

The chain employs TRBV7-9 and TRBJ1-6; D is unresolved. This CDR3 has 15 residues. CDR1 SEHNR and CDR2 FQNEAQ come from the germline V gene (reference sequence). Trimming shortened V by 1 base and J by 7 bases, and 11 bases separated the two germline ends. CDR3 nucleotides: TGTGCCAGCAGCTTAGGAGGCGAGAGGAATTCACCCCTCCACTTT. Its translation is CASSLGGERNSPLHF.

The chain uses TRBV13 and TRBJ2-2, with no clear D. This CDR3 comprises 13 residues. Germline loops: CDR1 PRHDT, CDR2 FYEKMQ (reference sequence). Trimming took 4 bases from V and 1 from J, leaving 4 bases between them. The CDR3 is CASSYKNTGELFF. DNA of the CDR3: TGTGCCAGCAGCTACAAGAACACCGGGGAGCTGTTTTTT.

The V gene is TRBV14, the J gene TRBJ2-7; a possible D gene is TRBD1 (5 bases). The CDR3 consists of 13 residues. Trimming took 2 bases from V and 2 from J, leaving 7 bases between them. The germline CDR1 and CDR2 sequences are SGHDN and FVKESK. CDR3 protein: CASSQLGPYEQYF. The CDR3, as DNA: TGTGCCAGCAGCCAACTGGGGCCCTACGAGCAGTACTTC. Variable domain in full (rest from reference TRBV14 and TRBJ2-7): EAGVTQFPSHSVIEKGQTVTLRCDPISGHDNLYWYRRVMGKEIKFLLHFVKESKQDESGMPNNRFLAERTGGTYSTLKVQPAELEDSGVYFCASSQLGPYEQYFGPGTRLTVT.

The chain combines TRBV7-9 with TRBJ2-7; 7 positions match TRBD2. With V trimmed by 1 base and J by 2 bases, 8 bases remained unmatched. Germline V gene sequence: CDR1 SEHNR, CDR2 FQNEAQ (reference sequence). The CDR3 runs to 16 residues. CDR3 protein: CASSLVRAGRPYEQYF. The DNA for the CDR3 is TGTGCCAGCAGCTTAGTTCGAGCGGGGCGACCCTACGAGCAGTACTTC.

The J gene is TRBJ2-1, the V gene TRBV14, with TRBD1 matching 11 bases. CDR3 size: 15 residues. Per the germline V gene, CDR1 is SGHDN and CDR2 is FVKESK. Trimming cost V 4 bases and J 2 bases; bases outside gene matches: 1. CDR3 sequence: CASSRTGGTYNEQFF. CDR3 DNA sequence: TGTGCCAGCAGCCGGACAGGGGGCACCTACAATGAGCAGTTCTTC.

This chain joins TRBV6-5 and TRBJ1-6, with a possible D match to TRBD1 (6 bases). The V end was cut by 6 bases, the J end by 8 bases, with 14 bases between. CDR3 length equals 14 residues. Germline assignment: CDR1 MNHEY and CDR2 SVGAGI. CDR3: CASSDAGDDSPLHF. CDR3 coding DNA: TGTGCCAGCAGCGACGCAGGGGACGATTCACCCCTCCACTTT.

The V gene is TRBV7-2, the J gene TRBJ2-2; perhaps TRBD1 as D (5 bases). Germline CDR1 and CDR2: SGHTA and FQGNSA. V lost 9 bases and J 3 bases, leaving 17 bases between the germline ends. The CDR3 contains 15 residues. The CDR3 nucleotides are TGTGCCAGTGCAGATTCAGGGCTGTACACCGGGGAGCTGTTTTTT. It specifies CASADSGLYTGELFF.

The J gene is TRBJ2-7, the V gene TRBV18, with 10 bases lining up with TRBD1. Germline V CDR1 and CDR2: KGHSH, LQKENI. V trimming: 6 bases; J trimming: 6 bases; junction bases outside the gene matches: 11. CDR3 length equals 15 residues. This CDR3 reads CASSESRDRGGEQYF. CDR3 nucleotides: TGTGCCAGCTCCGAAAGCCGGGACAGGGGAGGCGAGCAGTACTTC.

This clone was counted between two and nine times. The CDR3 reads CASSAVTSGRGSQYF. CDR3 DNA: TGTGCCAGCAGCGCCGTGACTAGCGGGAGAGGTTCCCAGTACTTC. The chain combines TRBV7-9 with TRBJ2-7; 12 bases map to TRBD2. The length of the CDR3 is 15 residues. Per the germline V gene, CDR1 is SEHNR and CDR2 is FQNEAQ (reference sequence). V lost 5 bases to trimming and J lost 10 bases; unmatched junction nucleotides: 12.

The V and J genes are TRBV4-1 and TRBJ1-1, with unresolved D. V was clipped by 3 bases and J by 1 base, with 15 bases between them. CDR1 and CDR2 from the germline V gene are MGHRA and YSYEKL. CDR3 length: 16 amino acids. DNA of the CDR3: TGCGCCAGCAGCCACCTCTCGTCGAACGGGAACACTGAAGCTTTCTTT. Amino acids: CASSHLSSNGNTEAFF.

This CDR3 is CASSPGQFTDTQYF. CDR3 nucleotide sequence: TGTGCCAGCAGCCCCGGACAGTTCACAGATACGCAGTATTTT. The V and J genes are TRBV27 and TRBJ2-3, with D perhaps TRBD1 (6 bases). V was clipped by 6 bases and J by 2 bases, with 12 bases between them. Germline CDR1 MNHEY, CDR2 SMNVEV (reference sequence). The CDR3 covers 14 residues.

The V call is TRBV21-1, the J call TRBJ2-7; the listed D gene, TRBD2, was not tested against the DNA. TRBV21-1 is shown as a pseudogene. The CDR3 contains 17 residues. The CDR3 DNA follows: TGTGCCAGCAGCAAGTTCCTAGGAACTGACCTCTCCTACGAGCAGTACTTC. Translating it yields CASSKFLGTDLSYEQYF.

This chain uses TRBV24-1 with TRBJ2-5; 8 nucleotides line up with TRBD1. The CDR3 consists of 17 residues. CDR1 and CDR2 from the germline V gene are KGHDR and SFDVKD. The V gene end was trimmed by 4 bases and the J gene end by 1 base; junction bases not matched to a gene: 10. The CDR3 coding sequence is TGTGCCACCAGTGAACCCCCAGGACAGGGTACCCAAGAGACCCAGTACTTC. Its translation is CATSEPPGQGTQETQYF.

The chain combines TRBV7-9 with TRBJ2-7, with TRBD2 matching over 9 bases. The V gene end was trimmed by 5 bases and the J gene end by 2 bases; junction bases not matched to a gene: 10. Germline assignment: CDR1 SEHNR and CDR2 FQNEAQ (reference sequence). The CDR3 extends over 16 amino acids. CDR3 region: CASSPERGARPYEQYF. CDR3 sequence (DNA): TGTGCCAGCAGCCCCGAGCGGGGGGCACGTCCCTACGAGCAGTACTTC. The whole variable domain, filled in from reference TRBV7-9 and TRBJ2-7, reads DTGVSQNPRHKITKRGQNVTFRCDPISEHNRLYWYRQTLGQGPEFLTYFQNEAQLEKSRLLSDRFSAERPKGSFSTLEIQRTEQGDSAMYLCASSPERGARPYEQYFGPGTRLTVT.

At least ten counts were recorded for this clone. The V gene is TRBV11-3, the J gene TRBJ2-7; TRBD2 matches 8 bases. This CDR3 has 16 amino acids. Looked up from germline, CDR1 is SGHNT and CDR2 is YENEEA. Losses at the gene ends were 5 bases for V and 2 bases for J; bases not matched to a gene: 11. The CDR3 region is CASSPGEREFPYEQYF. CDR3 in DNA: TGTGCCAGCAGCCCCGGCGAGCGGGAGTTTCCCTACGAGCAGTACTTC.

The chain carries TRBV9 and TRBJ1-1, with TRBD1 identical over 8 bases. J gave up 1 base and V 0 bases, and 2 bases lay outside the gene matches. The CDR3 runs to 15 residues. The germline V gene encodes CDR1 SGDLS and CDR2 YYNGEE. The CDR3 protein is CASSVDGQGNTEAFF. In DNA form, the CDR3 reads TGTGCCAGCAGCGTAGATGGACAGGGGAACACTGAAGCTTTCTTT.

The chain uses TRBV29-1 and TRBJ2-5; 12 nucleotides agree with TRBD2. This CDR3 spans 14 amino acids. Germline V gene sequence: CDR1 SQVTM, CDR2 ANQGSEA. After removal of 1 base from V and 5 bases from J, the junction contained 2 bases not matched to a gene. The CDR3 nucleotides read TGCAGCGTTGAAGGCCTAGCGGGAGGGGAGACCCAGTACTTC. It yields the protein CSVEGLAGGETQYF.

The chain combines TRBV3-1 (or the pseudogene TRBV3-2) with TRBJ1-6; D unclear. Trimming took 1 base from V and 4 from J, leaving 5 bases between them. Per germline, CDR1 LGHDT and CDR2 YNNKEL (reference sequence). The CDR3 has 14 amino acids. The CDR3 region is CASSQGGYNSPLHF. The CDR3 DNA reads TGTGCCAGCAGCCAAGGAGGGTATAATTCACCCCTCCACTTT.

The chain joins TRBV19 to TRBJ1-4, with 9 bases aligning to TRBD1. The V gene's germline CDR1 is LNHDA and CDR2 SQIVND (reference sequence). After removal of 5 bases from V and 5 bases from J, the junction contained 6 bases not matched to a gene. The CDR3 extends over 15 amino acids. The CDR3 sequence: CASSVYRGRNEKLFF. In DNA form, the CDR3 reads TGTGCCAGTAGTGTTTACAGGGGGCGGAATGAAAAACTGTTTTTT.

This clone occurred once. The chain joins TRBV12-3 or TRBV12-4 to TRBJ1-1; D possibly corresponds to TRBD1 (5 bases). V dropped 6 bases and J dropped 3 bases, with 11 bases sitting between them. The CDR3 loop spans 13 amino acids. CDR3 loop: CASSGRDYTEAFF. The CDR3 bases are TGTGCCAGCAGCGGCCGGGACTACACTGAAGCTTTCTTT.